Presented here are 22 T cell receptor beta chains from one specimen sequenced in a study of blood T cell repertoires in COVID-19. Using immunoSEQ multiplex PCR, the repertoire was profiled, and TCRdb retains in-frame clones only, with some absent. The sample records roughly 100,000 clones, about 80% being singletons. Specimen: peripheral blood. The receptors were gathered from a woman aged 60 to 75 with acute or convalescent COVID-19.

This rearrangement joins TRBV6-5 to TRBJ1-4; tentative D call: TRBD1 (5 bases). This CDR3 region has 16 residues. V lost 0 bases and J lost 0, with 8 bases in between. CDR1 MNHEY and CDR2 SVGAGI come from the germline V gene. The CDR3 spells CASSYSAGATNEKLFF. For the CDR3, the DNA is TGTGCCAGCAGTTACTCGGCGGGGGCAACTAATGAAAAACTGTTTTTT.

The chain joins TRBV18 to TRBJ1-6; TRBD1 matches at 9 bases. The CDR3 is 15 residues long. V lost 3 bases, J lost 9 bases, and 6 bases stayed unmatched. The germline gives CDR1 KGHSH, CDR2 LQKENI. The CDR3 DNA reads as TGTGCCAGCTCACCTACGGGACAGGGAGGTTCACCCCTCCACTTT. It is translated as CASSPTGQGGSPLHF.

This chain links TRBV28 with TRBJ2-1, with 7 bases aligning to TRBD2. Germline CDR1 is MDHEN and CDR2 is SYDVKM. The trim removed 3 bases at V and 5 bases at J, leaving 7 bases unmatched. The CDR3 spans 15 residues. CDR3 bases: TGTGCCAGCAGTTTTAACGGGAGGTCCCACAATGAGCAGTTCTTC. Translated: CASSFNGRSHNEQFF.

The CDR3 sequence is CASSPPGVARNTIYF. CDR3 DNA: TGTGCCAGCTCGCCCCCAGGCGTCGCGAGAAACACCATATATTTT. The chain recombines TRBV18 with TRBJ1-3; no definite D call. Trimming pared 6 bases from V and 5 bases from J, leaving 17 bases between. The CDR3 length is 15 residues. Germline loops: CDR1 KGHSH, CDR2 LQKENI.

This chain uses TRBV5-1 with TRBJ1-1; 9 bases agree with TRBD1. Germline CDR1 reads SGHRS; CDR2 reads YFSETQ. The junction had 5 bases not matched to a gene; V was cut back by 3 bases and J by 5 bases. The CDR3 has 14 residues. The CDR3 loop reads CASSWGQGGTEAFF. CDR3 nucleotides: TGCGCCAGCAGCTGGGGACAGGGCGGGACTGAAGCTTTCTTT.

The gene calls are TRBV18 and TRBJ2-5, with 14 nucleotides matching TRBD2. This CDR3 has 14 amino acids. Germline CDR1 reads KGHSH; CDR2 reads LQKENI. With 6 bases clipped from V and 8 bases from J, the junction kept 5 bases outside the gene matches. The chain's CDR3 is CASSPGLAGGTQYF. The CDR3 nucleotides read TGTGCCAGCTCGCCCGGACTAGCGGGGGGAACCCAGTACTTC.

V gene TRBV7-9 combines with J gene TRBJ1-1; a possible D gene is TRBD1 (6 bases). The CDR3 sequence is 15 residues long. CDR1 and CDR2 (germline): SEHNR, FQNEAQ (reference sequence). V dropped 3 bases and J dropped 6 bases, with 17 bases sitting between them. The CDR3 here is CASSFGAGATAEAFF. The CDR3 coding sequence is TGTGCCAGCAGCTTCGGGGCGGGGGCAACCGCTGAAGCTTTCTTT.

DNA for the CDR3: TGTGCCAGTAGTAGTCCGCGGGTCGAGATTGGTGGCTACACCTTC. This gives the protein CASSSPRVEIGGYTF. The rearrangement uses TRBV19 and TRBJ1-2; the D is unclear. The CDR3 extends over 15 amino acids. Germline-derived CDR1 and CDR2 are LNHDA and SQIVND (reference sequence). Deletions cut 4 bases from V and 7 bases from J, with 19 bases between.

The chain carries TRBV29-1 and TRBJ1-1; possibly TRBD1 for D (5 bases). The CDR3 runs 11 residues. CDR1 and CDR2 (germline): SQVTM, ANQGSEA. The V end lost 1 base, the J end lost 8 bases, and 8 bases lay between the germline ends. As DNA, the CDR3 is TGCAGCGTTGAAGGGGAGGGGGAAGCTTTCTTT. As protein: CSVEGEGEAFF.

This chain uses TRBV3-1 (or the pseudogene TRBV3-2) with TRBJ2-7; D uncertain. The length of the CDR3 is 16 residues. Germline loops: CDR1 LGHDT, CDR2 YNNKEL (reference sequence). Trimming took 1 base from V and 0 from J, leaving 13 bases between them. CDR3 region: CASSQVLSESSYEQYF. For the CDR3, the DNA is TGTGCCAGCAGCCAAGTTCTCAGCGAGAGCTCCTACGAGCAGTACTTC.

The rearrangement links TRBV12-3 or TRBV12-4 to TRBJ1-2, with TRBD1 matching 9 bases. This CDR3 spans 13 amino acids. The V gene end was trimmed by 6 bases and the J gene end by 4 bases; junction bases not matched to a gene: 3. In nucleotides, the CDR3 is TGTGCCAGCAGCACGACAGGGGGCTATGGCTACACCTTC. This gives the protein CASSTTGGYGYTF.

The chain has TRBV5-1 and TRBJ2-7, with D maybe TRBD1 (5 bases). The CDR3 consists of 13 residues. Germline CDR1 is SGHRS and CDR2 is YFSETQ. Trimming left V 1 base short and J 7 bases short, with 12 bases between. The DNA for the CDR3 is TGCGCCAGCAGCTTGACAGGCCTTCGGGAGCAGTACTTC. It translates to CASSLTGLREQYF.

The rearrangement joins TRBV30 to TRBJ2-1; 14 bases match TRBD2. With 3 bases clipped from V and 9 bases from J, the junction kept 7 bases outside the gene matches. Germline CDR1 and CDR2: GTSNPN and SVGIG (reference sequence). There are 15 residues in the CDR3. The chain's CDR3 is CAWRMRGLAGGEQFF. CDR3 nucleotides: TGTGCCTGGAGAATGAGAGGACTAGCGGGAGGTGAGCAGTTCTTC.

The chain combines TRBV6-1 with TRBJ2-3, with 14 nucleotides matching TRBD2. The CDR3 runs to 16 residues. The ends lost 1 base at V and 8 bases at J; junction bases unmatched: 5. CDR1 and CDR2 from the germline V gene are MNHNS and SASEGT. CDR3 in DNA: TGTGCCAGCAGTGAAGGACTAGCGGGGGGGCTTGGTACGCAGTATTTT. Its protein is CASSEGLAGGLGTQYF.

The CDR3 reads CASSPMRATGELFF. The CDR3 nucleotides are TGTGCCAGCAGCCCAATGAGAGCCACCGGGGAGCTGTTTTTT. The chain carries TRBV3-1 (or the pseudogene TRBV3-2) and TRBJ2-2; D unclear. The V gene's germline CDR1 is LGHDT and CDR2 YNNKEL (reference sequence). Trimming removed 4 bases at V and 4 bases at J, with 10 bases between. The CDR3 extends over 14 amino acids.

This clone was picked up one time. The J gene is TRBJ1-5, the V gene TRBV27, with D perhaps matching TRBD1 (6 bases). Germline CDR1 reads MNHEY; CDR2 reads SMNVEV (reference sequence). This CDR3 is 16 amino acids long. V was clipped by 0 bases and J by 4 bases, with 13 bases between them. The DNA for the CDR3 is TGTGCCAGCAGTTTATCATCGGGGGGCGGAAATCAGCCCCAGCATTTT. Its translation: CASSLSSGGGNQPQHF.

This rearrangement joins TRBV2 to TRBJ2-5; D uncertain. V lost 1 base and J 7 bases, leaving 13 bases between the germline ends. The CDR3 contains 14 residues. The germline CDR1 and CDR2 sequences are SNHLY and FYNNEI. CDR3 amino acids: CASSEGRERGTQYF. In nucleotides, the CDR3 is TGTGCCAGCAGTGAAGGCAGAGAGCGAGGGACCCAGTACTTC.

This clone was found once. The V call is TRBV14, the J call TRBJ2-5; 8 positions match TRBD2. There are 16 residues in the CDR3. Per germline, CDR1 SGHDN and CDR2 FVKESK. With V trimmed by 4 bases and J by 5 bases, 12 bases remained unmatched. The CDR3: CASSPRLAPPWETQYF. CDR3 nucleotide sequence: TGTGCCAGCAGCCCCAGACTAGCGCCTCCGTGGGAGACCCAGTACTTC.

The V and J genes are TRBV5-1 and TRBJ1-2, with 9 bases aligning to TRBD1. The ends lost 4 bases at V and 5 bases at J; junction bases unmatched: 12. CDR3 length equals 16 residues. From germline, CDR1 is SGHRS and CDR2 YFSETQ. DNA for the CDR3: TGCGCCAGCAGCGCTAATCCGGGACAGGGTTCGTATGGCTACACCTTC. Amino acid sequence: CASSANPGQGSYGYTF.

The rearrangement joins TRBV7-9 to TRBJ1-6, with D unresolved. V was cut by 2 bases and J by 0 bases, with 8 bases left in between. The length of the CDR3 is 16 residues. Germline V CDR1 and CDR2: SEHNR, FQNEAQ (reference sequence). CDR3: CASSLSVSSYNSPLHF. Written as DNA, the CDR3 is TGTGCCAGCAGCTTATCCGTGAGCTCCTATAATTCACCCCTCCACTTT.

The table lists this clone with a count of one. The V gene is TRBV7-8, the J gene TRBJ2-2; 7 bases are shared with TRBD1. In germline, CDR1 is SGHVS, CDR2 FQNEAQ. CDR3 length: 15 amino acids. With V trimmed by 1 base and J by 7 bases, 6 bases remained unmatched. This CDR3 is CASSLGQGGGGELFF. For the CDR3, the DNA is TGTGCCAGCAGCTTAGGACAGGGCGGTGGCGGGGAGCTGTTTTTT.

The V and J genes are TRBV7-9 and TRBJ1-2; D is perhaps TRBD1 (5 bases). V lost 0 bases to trimming and J lost 5 bases, with 10 bases between them. From germline, CDR1 is SEHNR and CDR2 FQNEAQ (reference sequence). This CDR3 is built from 14 residues. For the CDR3, the DNA is TGTGCCAGCAGCTTAGCGCAGGGAGGATATGGCTACACCTTC. Residues: CASSLAQGGYGYTF.